The TCR beta chain under discussion was sequenced for a study of vaccination effects on CD4 cells after COVID-19. The protocol was immunoSEQ multiplex PCR, while the TCRdb copy is restricted to in-frame clones and leaves out a portion. The table shows around 40,000 clones, with 68% occurring only once. Study results and limitations: Common cold coronavirus cross-reactivity was shown by only 1 of 255 vaccine-induced clones in healthy vaccinees.

Comments on this clone: Antigen unknown.

Germline V gene sequence: CDR1 SSHAT, CDR2 FNYEAQ (reference sequence). CDR3 length: 16 amino acids. V was clipped by 5 bases and J by 2 bases, with 15 bases between them. A 10-day culture period preceded the isolation of CD4+ T cells. The chain recombines TRBV7-7 with TRBJ2-2; D is tentatively TRBD1 or TRBD2 (5 bases each). The sequenced sample was CD4+ T cells from PBMCs cultured without peptide, obtained before COVID-19 vaccination. This receptor was identified in a human donor who received a COVID-19 vaccine. The CDR3 nucleotides are TGTGCCAGCAGCCAGGGACGGTTACTTAACACCGGGGAGCTGTTTTTT. Encoded protein: CASSQGRLLNTGELFF.